This paragraph covers one T cell receptor (beta chain) sequence. This clonotype was observed a handful of times. Which antigen it targets is not known. The sample holds no much larger clone one base away, and base qualities are not on file. To prepare the library, 5' RACE was applied. TCRdb shows the sequencer as NextSeq 500. To allow correction of PCR and sequencing errors, the TCR library protocol tagged every TCR cDNA molecule with a unique molecular identifier. As for the authors' bioinformatics: TCR identification, UMI-based error correction and CDR3 extraction were performed with Decombinator tools. Expanded TCRs were defined as those above a frequency of 2 per 1,000, corresponding to the top 1% of the tumor frequency distribution. Renyi diversity was computed with the R vegan package after each repertoire had been subsampled 100 times to 5,000 TCRs. To build CDR3 similarity networks, amino acid triplet string-kernel similarity was used, and CDR3s were connected when their pairwise similarity was above 0.82. Starting from the raw public reads, TCRdb applied fastp trimming at Q25, assembled clones with MiXCR and retained in-frame beta chains. Each CDR3 protein gets just one entry, which takes the most common genes and DNA from the rows behind it. TCRdb's processing, not the study's, gives the V and J calls here. Across this sample there are about 95,000 distinct CDR3 sequences, with roughly 10% seen only once. In total, the top ten clones hold less than 8.5% of the sample.

This record belongs to a study of spatial heterogeneity in lung cancer (dated by TCRdb to the late 2010s). For the wider study: Beta-chain transcripts were consistently detected in greater numbers than alpha-chain transcripts, which likely reflected higher beta-chain transcript abundance. In the raw uncorrected reads, each unique combination of TCR and UMI appeared on average more than ten times. TCR alpha and beta repertoires were quantitatively compared across multiple tumor regions, matched nontumor lung and blood in non-small cell lung cancer. TCR repertoire features were related to nonsynonymous mutation counts determined by whole-exome sequencing of tumor tissue. At surgery, both alpha and beta chains were TCR-sequenced in roughly 200 tumor regions, fewer than 85 matched nontumor lung samples and 56 PBMC samples.

What the research found in general, with its limitations: Ubiquitous expanded tumor TCRs were found in blood more often at tumor resection than at routine follow-up. Confirming at a functional level the hypothesis that regional TCRs recognize regional mutations was considered to require additional single-cell paired TCR alpha and beta sequencing.

V is reduced by 4 bases and J by 1 base, leaving a spacing of 11 bases between them. Taken from the germline V gene, the CDR1 and CDR2 loops are MDHEN and SYDVKM. Taken from cysteine to phenylalanine, the CDR3 has 14 residues. The retained sequence is limited to the CDR3, 42 bases, with the frame set at the first base. The time point label of this sample denotes: sample taken at primary tumor resection. Whole RNA extracted from tumor and nontumor lung tissue, or from cryopreserved PBMC samples, was used for TCR sequencing without cell sorting. Donors were some 67 patients with early-stage, untreated non-small cell lung cancer from the lung TRACERx cohort. Only patients for whom sufficient RNA was available from at least two tumor regions were selected for TCR sequencing.

This specimen was PBMCs, taken at surgery. Recombination linked TRBV28 to TRBJ2-7, with a tentative D gene TRBD1 over 5 matching bases. The receptor comes from a male donor with early-stage non-small cell lung cancer. The DNA sequence reads TGTGCCAGCAGTTCGGCAGGGTGGTCCTACGAGCAGTACTTC. Its product reads: CASSSAGWSYEQYF.